This T cell receptor (beta chain) was identified in a study of monozygotic twins with inflammatory bowel disease. Whole-study results and caveats: IBD patients displayed reduced TCRbeta diversity (inverse Simpson) when set against healthy co-twins. Possibly because of limited power, concordant and discordant twins showed no difference in repertoire similarity. IBD patients, compared with healthy twins, shared fewer clonotypes with others (especially with disease activity).

Germline-derived CDR1 and CDR2 are SGHAT and FQNNGV. The CDR3 has 14 residues. As regards this clonotype: Its antigen is currently unknown.

Making cDNA involved eight separate reactions per sample. TCRdb reprocessed the 5' RACE reads, keeping one entry per CDR3 protein, no DNA. Its listing shows roughly 170,000 distinct CDR3 sequences. The sequence was obtained from a human donor with ulcerative colitis or Crohn's disease, or a healthy co-twin of an affected twin (not recorded which). Specimen: blood. The genes are TRBV11-2 and TRBJ2-7; no DNA is available, so the TRBD1 call from TCRdb remains unchecked. CDR3 region: CASSLVGTNYEQYF.